One T cell receptor (beta chain) is described in this entry. Its matching antigen is unknown. These data are taken from a study of cytomegalovirus exposure and HLA in healthy donors. Findings and limits, study-wide: Analyses of presence/absence relied on an assumption of roughly uniform sequencing depth across donors. Apparent HLA restriction characterized most CMV-associated TCR beta chains in a later analysis. In a later analysis, TCR beta V- and J-gene trimming was associated with a missense DCLRE1C variant.

CDR1 and CDR2 from the germline V gene are LNHDA and SQIVND (reference sequence). CDR3 length equals 13 residues. V lost 9 bases to trimming and J lost 0 bases; unmatched junction nucleotides: 2. Vbeta (60) and Jbeta (13) primers were used in the PCR. Repertoires were generated with immunoSEQ multiplex PCR, while TCRdb's copy carries only in-frame clones and drops some. The data hold a few hundred thousand clones, with about 80% observed a single time. The sample taken for sequencing was PBMCs. The chain combines TRBV19 with TRBJ1-1; 9 nucleotides align to TRBD1. The TCR was taken from a woman in her sixties in good health and CMV-seropositive. CDR3 DNA: TGTGCCAGCTGGACAGGGGTGAACACTGAAGCTTTCTTT. Encoded protein: CASWTGVNTEAFF.